Below are 24 T cell receptor beta chains sequenced from a single sample in a study of OX40 agonist ivuxolimab in advanced cancers. Libraries were prepared by immunoSEQ multiplex PCR; TCRdb keeps only in-frame clonotypes and omits some of them. The table has 95,000 to 150,000 clones, around 95% seen once; the top ten hold 0.15% to 0.16%. The input for sequencing was CD4+ or CD8+ T cells sorted from blood, taken in a trial of the OX40 agonist ivuxolimab. These receptors were obtained from an adult with an advanced solid tumor such as melanoma, head and neck, liver or kidney cancer.

V usage is TRBV11-2 and J usage is TRBJ2-1, with TRBD1 matching 9 bases. Germline V CDR1 and CDR2: SGHAT, FQNNGV. The CDR3 has 16 residues. The trim removed 3 bases at V and 9 bases at J, leaving 12 bases unmatched. CDR3 nucleotides: TGTGCCAGCAGCTTCACTCGGACAGGGGAGAAGGCTGAGCAGTTCTTC. It specifies CASSFTRTGEKAEQFF.

The gene calls are TRBV29-1 and TRBJ2-7; D is tentatively TRBD1 or TRBD2 (6 bases each). Trimming stripped 4 bases from V and 0 bases from J, with 7 bases between. The CDR3 is 12 residues long. Per germline, CDR1 SQVTM and CDR2 ANQGSEA. CDR3 DNA: TGCAGCGTTGGGGGGGCCTCCTACGAGCAGTACTTC. It codes for CSVGGASYEQYF.

The rearrangement uses TRBV5-1 and TRBJ2-5; D may be TRBD2 (7 bases). This CDR3 spans 18 amino acids. V lost 0 bases to trimming and J lost 2 bases, with 20 bases between them. Germline-derived CDR1 and CDR2 are SGHRS and YFSETQ. DNA of the CDR3: TGCGCCAGCAGCTTGGGTTTTTTGAGGGAGGGGACACAAGAGACCCAGTACTTC. Translating gives CASSLGFLREGTQETQYF.

This chain joins TRBV27 and TRBJ1-5; TRBD1 agrees at 8 bases. The CDR3 is 16 residues long. V was clipped by 3 bases and J by 4 bases; unmatched bases: 8. Germline V gene lookup returns CDR1 MNHEY and CDR2 SMNVEV (reference sequence). The CDR3 here is CASSFGRTGWNQPQHF. The CDR3 coding sequence is TGTGCCAGCAGTTTCGGGAGGACAGGGTGGAATCAGCCCCAGCATTTT.

This clone was seen just once. The rearrangement links TRBV9 to TRBJ2-1; TRBD2 agrees at 11 bases. The length of the CDR3 is 15 residues. The V and J ends lost 2 bases and 7 bases, in that order; junction bases with no gene match: 5. Germline CDR1 SGDLS, CDR2 YYNGEE. In nucleotides, the CDR3 is TGTGCCAGCAGCGTTTCTAGCGGGAGGAGTAATGAGCAGTTCTTC. As protein: CASSVSSGRSNEQFF.

The chain employs TRBV7-2 and TRBJ2-3; no clear D gene. Germline CDR1 is SGHTA and CDR2 is FQGNSA. CDR3 length: 14 residues. Trimming shortened V by 5 bases and J by 7 bases, and 16 bases separated the two germline ends. The CDR3 protein is CASSVDNGFNTQYF. The CDR3 DNA is TGTGCCAGCAGCGTGGATAATGGTTTCAATACGCAGTATTTT.

CDR3 bases: TGCGCCAGCAGCTACGCCTCGCAAGCCAGTACTGGGCAGTACTTC. This sequence encodes CASSYASQASTGQYF. The chain links TRBV5-1 to TRBJ2-7, with D hard to call. The CDR3 extends over 15 amino acids. Germline CDR1 and CDR2: SGHRS and YFSETQ. With 3 bases removed from V and 9 bases from J, the gap between germline ends came to 22 bases.

The CDR3 spells CASSTDGLVNQPQHF. The CDR3 DNA is TGTGCCAGCAGCACGGACGGCCTAGTAAATCAGCCCCAGCATTTT. This chain joins TRBV7-3 and TRBJ1-5; D not resolved. The CDR3 has 15 residues. Germline V gene lookup returns CDR1 SGHTA and CDR2 FQGTGA. V was trimmed by 5 bases and J by 4 bases, leaving 15 bases between them. The variable domain in full, with the rest retrieved from reference TRBV7-3 and TRBJ1-5, is GAGVSQTPSNKVTEKGKYVELRCDPISGHTALYWYRQSLGQGPEFLIYFQGTGAADDSGLPNDRFFAVRPEGSVSTLKIQRTERGDSAVYLCASSTDGLVNQPQHFGDGTRLSIL.

The chain uses TRBV9 and TRBJ2-2; 10 bases are a match to TRBD1. Unmatched junction bases numbered 3, after V lost 1 base and J lost 3 bases. CDR3 length: 16 residues. CDR1 and CDR2 from the germline V gene are SGDLS and YYNGEE. CDR3 residues: CASSVRTGGYTGELFF. The DNA for the CDR3 is TGTGCCAGCAGCGTAAGGACAGGGGGATACACCGGGGAGCTGTTTTTT.

This chain uses TRBV25-1 with TRBJ2-7; D unresolved. V was clipped by 4 bases and J by 3 bases, with 4 bases between them. The CDR3 is made up of 11 amino acids. The V gene's germline CDR1 is MGHDK and CDR2 SYGVNS. CDR3 region: CASSVHYEQYF. The CDR3 coding sequence is TGTGCCAGCAGTGTCCACTACGAGCAGTACTTC.

V and J are TRBV19 and TRBJ1-4; 10 bases map to TRBD1. Unmatched junction bases numbered 8, after V lost 5 bases and J lost 8 bases. There are 15 residues in the CDR3. Germline CDR1 LNHDA, CDR2 SQIVND (reference sequence). CDR3 sequence: CASSWRTGGTEKLFF. The DNA of the CDR3 is TGTGCCAGTAGTTGGCGGACAGGGGGAACCGAAAAACTGTTTTTT.

The chain uses TRBV11-3 and TRBJ1-3; tentative D call: TRBD1 (5 bases). The V end lost 2 bases, the J end lost 2 bases, and 10 bases lay between the germline ends. CDR3 size: 15 residues. Germline loops: CDR1 SGHNT, CDR2 YENEEA. CDR3 protein: CASSLTQGAGNTIYF. CDR3 nucleotide sequence: TGTGCCAGCAGCTTAACCCAGGGAGCTGGAAACACCATATATTTT.

The rearrangement uses TRBV7-8 and TRBJ2-2; 7 bases are a match to TRBD2. The CDR3 sequence is 16 residues long. Germline V gene data show CDR1 as SGHVS and CDR2 as FQNEAQ. The ends lost 2 bases at V and 6 bases at J; junction bases unmatched: 9. CDR3 loop: CASSLLSGGKSGELFF. CDR3 sequence (DNA): TGTGCCAGCAGCTTACTGTCCGGGGGGAAGTCCGGGGAGCTGTTTTTT.

This chain links TRBV4-1 with TRBJ2-5; perhaps TRBD1 as D (6 bases). V lost 4 bases, J lost 2 bases, and 17 bases lay in between. This CDR3 contains 16 residues. Germline V gene sequence: CDR1 MGHRA, CDR2 YSYEKL. CDR3 protein: CASSRTGKGGQETQYF. The CDR3 DNA follows: TGCGCCAGCAGCCGTACAGGGAAGGGCGGACAAGAGACCCAGTACTTC.

The chain is built from TRBV11-2 and TRBJ1-3; no definite D call. The CDR3 extends over 12 amino acids. The germline V gene has CDR1 SGHAT and CDR2 FQNNGV. The V gene lost 1 base and the J gene lost 4 bases, with 2 bases spanning the gap. The CDR3 is CASSLGGNTIYF. CDR3 nucleotide sequence: TGTGCCAGCAGCTTAGGAGGAAACACCATATATTTT.

The chain carries TRBV15 and TRBJ2-7; TRBD1 might be the D (7 bases). Germline CDR1 and CDR2: LNHNV and YYDKDF (reference sequence). V was cut by 0 bases and J by 2 bases, with 26 bases left in between. The length of the CDR3 is 20 residues. CDR3: CATSRDRAGDLLRGAYEQYF. Here the CDR3 DNA reads TGTGCCACCAGCAGAGATCGGGCAGGGGACCTCCTCAGGGGGGCCTACGAGCAGTACTTC. Drawing the rest from reference TRBV15 and TRBJ2-7, the complete variable domain is DAMVIQNPRYQVTQFGKPVTLSCSQTLNHNVMYWYQQKSSQAPKLLFHYYDKDFNNEADTPDNFQSRRPNTSFCFLDIRSPGLGDTAMYLCATSRDRAGDLLRGAYEQYFGPGTRLTVT.

This chain connects TRBV7-9 to TRBJ1-3, with 8 bases fitting TRBD1. The CDR3 loop spans 14 amino acids. Germline CDR1 reads SEHNR; CDR2 reads FQNEAQ (reference sequence). Trimming cost V 5 bases and J 1 base; bases outside gene matches: 1. CDR3 bases: TGTGCCAGCAGCAGACAGGGGTCTGGAAACACCATATATTTT. It is translated as CASSRQGSGNTIYF.

The genes are TRBV5-4 and TRBJ2-2, with 8 bases that match TRBD1. The CDR3 loop spans 15 amino acids. V gave up 8 bases and J gave up 0 bases; unmatched junction bases: 6. The germline gives CDR1 SGHNT, CDR2 YYREEE (reference sequence). CDR3 DNA: TGTGCCAGTAACGTACAGGGGGCGAACACCGGGGAGCTGTTTTTT. It codes for CASNVQGANTGELFF.

The chain has TRBV14 and TRBJ2-1; 12 bases align to TRBD2. The junction had 5 bases not matched to a gene; V was cut back by 4 bases and J by 4 bases. The CDR3 is made up of 16 amino acids. CDR1 and CDR2 from the germline V gene are SGHDN and FVKESK. In DNA form, the CDR3 reads TGTGCCAGCAGCCGCCTGACTAGCGGGAGATACAATGAGCAGTTCTTC. Protein product: CASSRLTSGRYNEQFF.

The chain recombines TRBV2 with TRBJ2-1; 8 bases fit TRBD1. Germline V lookup: CDR1 SNHLY, CDR2 FYNNEI. The junction had 4 bases not matched to a gene; V was cut back by 4 bases and J by 5 bases. CDR3 length: 14 amino acids. The CDR3 sequence is CASSVHRGNNEQFF. DNA for the CDR3: TGTGCCAGCAGTGTTCACAGGGGGAACAATGAGCAGTTCTTC.

This chain joins TRBV19 and TRBJ2-3; 11 bases fit TRBD2. Germline V lookup: CDR1 LNHDA, CDR2 SQIVND (reference sequence). The CDR3 runs to 14 residues. The J segment lost 4 bases and the V segment lost 4 bases, leaving 1 base of the junction unmatched. The CDR3 DNA follows: TGTGCCAGTAGTAGTAGCGGGGGGGCAGATACGCAGTATTTT. Its protein is CASSSSGGADTQYF.

The CDR3 loop is CASSPWTASVYGYTF. DNA for the CDR3: TGTGCCAGCAGCCCTTGGACAGCCAGCGTCTATGGCTACACCTTC. This rearrangement joins TRBV28 to TRBJ1-2; weak D call: TRBD1 (6 bases). Germline values: CDR1 MDHEN, CDR2 SYDVKM. Trimming left V 6 bases short and J 4 bases short, with 18 bases between. The CDR3 spans 15 residues.

The chain has TRBV28 and TRBJ2-5, with D perhaps TRBD1 or TRBD2 (5 bases each). With the DNA end fitting TRBJ2-7 better, the J assignment may be wrong. Per germline, CDR1 MDHEN and CDR2 SYDVKM. There are 12 residues in the CDR3. In DNA form, the CDR3 reads TGTGCCAGCAGTTTCCCTGGGGGCGAGCAGTACTTC. It is translated as CASSFPGGEQYF.

The rearrangement joins TRBV2 to TRBJ1-2; 9 bases align to TRBD1. V trimming: 6 bases; J trimming: 5 bases; junction bases outside the gene matches: 13. Germline V lookup: CDR1 SNHLY, CDR2 FYNNEI. The CDR3 is made up of 16 amino acids. The CDR3 region is CASSLHAAGTGYGYTF. The DNA of the CDR3 is TGTGCCAGCAGCCTCCATGCAGCCGGGACAGGGTATGGCTACACCTTC.